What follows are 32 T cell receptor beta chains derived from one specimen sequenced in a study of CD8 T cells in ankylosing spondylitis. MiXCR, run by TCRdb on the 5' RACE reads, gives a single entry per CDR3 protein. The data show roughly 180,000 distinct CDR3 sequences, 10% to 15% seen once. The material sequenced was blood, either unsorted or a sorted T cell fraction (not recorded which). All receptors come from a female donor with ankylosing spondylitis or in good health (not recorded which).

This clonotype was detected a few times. In nucleotides, the CDR3 is TGTGCCAGCAGCCAAGATCACCGGGTTATCTCTGGAAACACCATATATTTT. Its protein is CASSQDHRVISGNTIYF. The chain is built from TRBV3-1 and TRBJ1-3, with D unresolved. The V end lost 0 bases, the J end lost 0 bases, and 12 bases lay between the germline ends. The CDR3 has 17 residues. CDR1 is LGHDT, CDR2 YNNKEL, per germline (reference sequence).

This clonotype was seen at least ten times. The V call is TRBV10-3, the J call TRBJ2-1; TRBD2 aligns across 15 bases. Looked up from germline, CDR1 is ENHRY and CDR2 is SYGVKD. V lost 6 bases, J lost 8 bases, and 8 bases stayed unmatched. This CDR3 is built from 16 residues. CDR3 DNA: TGTGCCATCAGGCCGGGACTAGCGGGAGGAGTCGATGAGCAGTTCTTC. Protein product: CAIRPGLAGGVDEQFF.

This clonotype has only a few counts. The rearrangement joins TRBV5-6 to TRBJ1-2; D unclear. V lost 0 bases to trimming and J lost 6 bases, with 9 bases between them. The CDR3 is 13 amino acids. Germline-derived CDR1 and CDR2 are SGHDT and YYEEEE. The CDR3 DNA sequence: TGTGCCAGCAGCTTGGCCGGGAAGCATGGCTACACCTTC. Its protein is CASSLAGKHGYTF.

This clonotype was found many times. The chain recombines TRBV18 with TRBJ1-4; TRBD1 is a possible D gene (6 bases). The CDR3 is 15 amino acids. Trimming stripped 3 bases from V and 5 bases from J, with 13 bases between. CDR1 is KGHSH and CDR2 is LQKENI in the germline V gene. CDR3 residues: CASSPDRQINEKLFF. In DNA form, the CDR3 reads TGTGCCAGCTCACCGGACAGACAGATAAATGAAAAACTGTTTTTT.

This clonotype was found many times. This CDR3 reads CASSLRDYEQYF. DNA of the CDR3: TGTGCCAGCTCCTTGAGGGACTACGAGCAGTACTTC. This chain uses TRBV2 with TRBJ2-7, with D possibly TRBD2 on 5 matching bases. This CDR3 is built from 12 residues. Per germline, CDR1 SNHLY and CDR2 FYNNEI. Trimming pared 8 bases from V and 3 bases from J, leaving 11 bases between.

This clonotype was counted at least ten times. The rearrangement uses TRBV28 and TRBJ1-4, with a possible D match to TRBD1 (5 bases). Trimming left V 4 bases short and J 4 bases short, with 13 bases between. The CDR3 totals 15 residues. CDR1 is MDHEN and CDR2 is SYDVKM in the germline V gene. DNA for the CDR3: TGTGCCAGCAGTTACGGGGGGGACCGTAATGAAAAACTGTTTTTT. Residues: CASSYGGDRNEKLFF.

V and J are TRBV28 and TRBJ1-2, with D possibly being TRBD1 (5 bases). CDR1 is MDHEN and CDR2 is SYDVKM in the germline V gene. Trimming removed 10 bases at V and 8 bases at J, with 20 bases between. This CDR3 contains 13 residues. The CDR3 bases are TGTGCCACGGCGGGGCAGGCCCATTGGGGCTACACCTTC. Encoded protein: CATAGQAHWGYTF.

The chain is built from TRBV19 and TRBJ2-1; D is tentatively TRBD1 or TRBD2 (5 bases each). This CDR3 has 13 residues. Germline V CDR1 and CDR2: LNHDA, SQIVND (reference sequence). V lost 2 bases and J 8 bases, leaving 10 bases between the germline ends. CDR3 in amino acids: CASSITGGYEQFF. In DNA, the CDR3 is TGTGCCAGTAGTATAACTGGGGGATATGAGCAGTTCTTC.

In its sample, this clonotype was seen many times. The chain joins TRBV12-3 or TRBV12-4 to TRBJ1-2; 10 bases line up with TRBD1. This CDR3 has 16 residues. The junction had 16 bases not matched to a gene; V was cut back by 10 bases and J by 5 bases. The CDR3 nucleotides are TGTGCCACCTACCCTCCTCCGGGACAGGGGAGTTATGGCTACACCTTC. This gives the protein CATYPPPGQGSYGYTF.

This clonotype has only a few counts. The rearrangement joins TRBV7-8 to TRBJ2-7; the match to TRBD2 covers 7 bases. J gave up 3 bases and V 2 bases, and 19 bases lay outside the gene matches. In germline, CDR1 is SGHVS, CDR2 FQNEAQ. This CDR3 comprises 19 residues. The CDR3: CASSLRGWASGSMGYEQYF. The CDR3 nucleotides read TGTGCCAGCAGCTTAAGGGGTTGGGCTAGCGGCTCCATGGGCTACGAGCAGTACTTC.

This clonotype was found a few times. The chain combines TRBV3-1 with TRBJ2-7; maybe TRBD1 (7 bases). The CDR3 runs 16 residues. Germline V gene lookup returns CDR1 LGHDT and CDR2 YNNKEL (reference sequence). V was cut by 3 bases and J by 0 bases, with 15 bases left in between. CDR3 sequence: CASSHLQGRGSYEQYF. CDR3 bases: TGTGCCAGCAGCCATTTACAGGGGCGGGGCTCCTACGAGCAGTACTTC.

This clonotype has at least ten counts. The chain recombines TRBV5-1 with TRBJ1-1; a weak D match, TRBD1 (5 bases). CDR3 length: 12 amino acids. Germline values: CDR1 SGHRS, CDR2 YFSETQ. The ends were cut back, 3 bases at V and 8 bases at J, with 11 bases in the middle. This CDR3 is CASSSKDSEAFF. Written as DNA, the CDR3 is TGCGCCAGCAGCTCAAAAGACAGCGAAGCTTTCTTT.

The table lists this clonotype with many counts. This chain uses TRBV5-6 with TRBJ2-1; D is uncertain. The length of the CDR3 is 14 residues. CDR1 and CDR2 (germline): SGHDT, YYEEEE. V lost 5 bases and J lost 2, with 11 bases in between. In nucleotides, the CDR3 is TGTGCCAGCAGGATCCGGGCCACCTACAATGAGCAGTTCTTC. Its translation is CASRIRATYNEQFF.

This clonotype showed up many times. CDR3 nucleotides: TGTGCCAGCAGCCCCAGAGAGGGGGCAACTAATGAAAAACTGTTTTTT. It codes for CASSPREGATNEKLFF. The chain carries TRBV9 and TRBJ1-4; maybe TRBD1 (6 bases). CDR3 length: 16 residues. CDR1 is SGDLS and CDR2 is YYNGEE in the germline V gene. The germline V and J ends were trimmed by 4 bases and 0 bases, with 13 bases remaining between them. Looking up the rest from reference TRBV9 and TRBJ1-4 gives the full variable domain: DSGVTQTPKHLITATGQRVTLRCSPRSGDLSVYWYQQSLDQGLQFLIQYYNGEERAKGNILERFSAQQFPDLHSELNLSSLELGDSALYFCASSPREGATNEKLFFGSGTQLSVL.

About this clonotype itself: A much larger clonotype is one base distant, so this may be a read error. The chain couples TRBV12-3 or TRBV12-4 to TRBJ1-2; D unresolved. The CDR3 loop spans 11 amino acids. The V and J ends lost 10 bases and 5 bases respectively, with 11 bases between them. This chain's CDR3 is CANYGDYGYTF. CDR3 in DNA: TGTGCCAATTACGGCGATTATGGCTACACCTTC.

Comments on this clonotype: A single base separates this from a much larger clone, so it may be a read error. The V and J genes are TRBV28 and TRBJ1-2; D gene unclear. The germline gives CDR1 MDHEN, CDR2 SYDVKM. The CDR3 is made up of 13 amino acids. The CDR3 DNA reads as TGTGTCAGCAGTTTAGGTAGAGACTATGGCTACACCTTC. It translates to CVSSLGRDYGYTF.

The CDR3 DNA is TGTGCCACTACGGGGGGCTCTGACTCCTACGAGCAGTACTTC. This codes for CATTGGSDSYEQYF. The V and J genes are TRBV10-3 and TRBJ2-7, with a weak D call TRBD2 (7 bases). Germline CDR1 and CDR2: ENHRY and SYGVKD. V shed 10 bases and J shed 0 bases, with 16 bases lying between them. The CDR3 is 14 residues long.

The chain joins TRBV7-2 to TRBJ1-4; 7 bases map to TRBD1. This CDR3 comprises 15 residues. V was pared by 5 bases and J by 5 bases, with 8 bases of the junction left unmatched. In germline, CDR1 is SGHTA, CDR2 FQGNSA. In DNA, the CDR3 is TGTGCCAGCAGCACACCGACAGGGAGCAATGAAAAACTGTTTTTT. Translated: CASSTPTGSNEKLFF.

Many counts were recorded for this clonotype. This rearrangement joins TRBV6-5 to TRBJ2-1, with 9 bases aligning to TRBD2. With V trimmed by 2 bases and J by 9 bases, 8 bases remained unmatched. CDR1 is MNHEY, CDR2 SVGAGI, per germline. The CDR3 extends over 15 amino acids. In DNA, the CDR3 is TGTGCCAGCAGTTACGCGGCTAGCGGGAACGTTGAGCAGTTCTTC. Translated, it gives CASSYAASGNVEQFF.

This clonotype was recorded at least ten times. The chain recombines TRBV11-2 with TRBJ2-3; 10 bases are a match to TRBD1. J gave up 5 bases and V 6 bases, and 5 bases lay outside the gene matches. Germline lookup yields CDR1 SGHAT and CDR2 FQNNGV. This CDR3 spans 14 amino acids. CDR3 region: CASSDRGQGDTQYF. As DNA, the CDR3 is TGTGCCAGCAGTGACAGGGGGCAAGGAGATACGCAGTATTTT.

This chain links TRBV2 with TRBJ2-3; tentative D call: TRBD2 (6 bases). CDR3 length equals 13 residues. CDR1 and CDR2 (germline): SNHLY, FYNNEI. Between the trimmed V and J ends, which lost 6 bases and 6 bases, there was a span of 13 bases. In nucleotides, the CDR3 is TGTGCCAGCAGCCGGCTGGGGGGTGATACGCAGTATTTT. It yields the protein CASSRLGGDTQYF.

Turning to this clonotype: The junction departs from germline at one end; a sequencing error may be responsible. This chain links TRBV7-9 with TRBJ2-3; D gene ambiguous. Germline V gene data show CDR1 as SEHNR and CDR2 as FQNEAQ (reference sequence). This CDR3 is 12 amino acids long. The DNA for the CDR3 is TGTGGCAGCAGTCCCGACGATGTTACGCAGTATTTT. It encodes CGSSPDDVTQYF.

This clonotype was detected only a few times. The CDR3 here is CSASIQGDQPQHF. The CDR3 DNA sequence: TGCAGTGCTAGCATACAGGGCGATCAGCCCCAGCATTTT. This chain links TRBV20-1 with TRBJ1-5; possibly TRBD1 for D (6 bases). Germline values: CDR1 DFQATT, CDR2 SNEGSKA (reference sequence). There are 13 residues in the CDR3. The V gene lost 3 bases and the J gene lost 5 bases, with 11 bases spanning the gap.

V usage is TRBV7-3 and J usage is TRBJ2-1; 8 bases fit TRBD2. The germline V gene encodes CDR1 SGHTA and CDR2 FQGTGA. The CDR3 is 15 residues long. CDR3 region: CASGVASGSYNEQFF. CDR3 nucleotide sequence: TGTGCTAGCGGGGTGGCTAGCGGCTCCTACAATGAGCAGTTCTTC. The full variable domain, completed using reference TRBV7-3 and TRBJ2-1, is GAGVSQTPSNKVTEKGKYVELRCDPISGHTALYWYRQSLGQGPEFLIYFQGTGAADDSGLPNDRFFAVRPEGSVSTLKIQRTERGDSAVYLCASGVASGSYNEQFFGPGTRLTVL.

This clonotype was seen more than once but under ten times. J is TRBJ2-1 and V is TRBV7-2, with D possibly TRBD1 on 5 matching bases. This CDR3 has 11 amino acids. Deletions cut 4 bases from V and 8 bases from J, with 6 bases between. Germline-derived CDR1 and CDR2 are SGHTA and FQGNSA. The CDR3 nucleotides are TGTGCCAGCAGCTCACAGGATGAGCAGTTCTTC. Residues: CASSSQDEQFF.

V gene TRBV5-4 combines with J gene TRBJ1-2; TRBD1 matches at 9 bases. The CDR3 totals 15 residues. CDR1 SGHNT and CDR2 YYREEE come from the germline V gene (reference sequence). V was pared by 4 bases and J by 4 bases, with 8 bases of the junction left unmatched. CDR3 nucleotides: TGTGCCAGCAGCCCGACAGGGGGACTCGGCTATGGCTACACCTTC. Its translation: CASSPTGGLGYGYTF.

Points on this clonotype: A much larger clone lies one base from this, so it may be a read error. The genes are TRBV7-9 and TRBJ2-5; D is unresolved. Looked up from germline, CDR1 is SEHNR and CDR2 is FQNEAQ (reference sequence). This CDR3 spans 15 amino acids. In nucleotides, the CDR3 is TGTGCCTGCAGCCCCTGGCTCCTAGGAGAAGAGACCCAGTACTTC. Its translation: CACSPWLLGEETQYF. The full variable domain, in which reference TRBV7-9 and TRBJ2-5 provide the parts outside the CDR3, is DTGVSQNPRHKITKRGQNVTFRCDPISEHNRLYWYRQTLGQGPEFLTYFQNEAQLEKSRLLSDRFSAERPKGSFSTLEIQRTEQGDSAMYLCACSPWLLGEETQYFGPGTRLLVL.

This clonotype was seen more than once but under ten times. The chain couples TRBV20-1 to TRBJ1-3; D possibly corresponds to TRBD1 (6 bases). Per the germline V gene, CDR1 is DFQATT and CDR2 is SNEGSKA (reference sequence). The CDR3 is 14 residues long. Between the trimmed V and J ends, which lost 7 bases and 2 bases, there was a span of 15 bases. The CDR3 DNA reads TGCAGTGTCCCGGACAGACAGACTGGAAACACCATATATTTT. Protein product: CSVPDRQTGNTIYF.

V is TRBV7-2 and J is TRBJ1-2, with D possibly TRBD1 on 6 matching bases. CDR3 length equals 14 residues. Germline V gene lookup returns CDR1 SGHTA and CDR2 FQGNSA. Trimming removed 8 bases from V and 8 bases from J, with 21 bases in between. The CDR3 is CASSSLDRTGGYTF. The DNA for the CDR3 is TGTGCCAGCTCGTCTCTAGACAGGACGGGAGGCTACACCTTC. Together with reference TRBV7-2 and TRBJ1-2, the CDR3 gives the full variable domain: GAGVSQSPSNKVTEKGKDVELRCDPISGHTALYWYRQSLGQGLEFLIYFQGNSAPDKSGLPSDRFSAERTGGSVSTLTIQRTQQEDSAVYLCASSSLDRTGGYTFGSGTRLTVV.

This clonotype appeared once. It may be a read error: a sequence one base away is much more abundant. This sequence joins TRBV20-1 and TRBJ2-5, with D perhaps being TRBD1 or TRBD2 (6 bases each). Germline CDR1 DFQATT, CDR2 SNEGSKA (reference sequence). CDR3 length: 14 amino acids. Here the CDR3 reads CSAREPGGQETQHF. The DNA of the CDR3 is TGCAGTGCTAGAGAACCTGGGGGGCAGGAGACCCAGCACTTC.

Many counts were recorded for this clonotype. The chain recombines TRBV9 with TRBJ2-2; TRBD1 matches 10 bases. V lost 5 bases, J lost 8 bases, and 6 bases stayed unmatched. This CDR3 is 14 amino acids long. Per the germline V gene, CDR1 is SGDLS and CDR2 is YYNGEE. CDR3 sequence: CASRDRGQTGELFF. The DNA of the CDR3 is TGTGCCAGCAGAGACAGGGGGCAGACTGGGGAGCTGTTTTTT.

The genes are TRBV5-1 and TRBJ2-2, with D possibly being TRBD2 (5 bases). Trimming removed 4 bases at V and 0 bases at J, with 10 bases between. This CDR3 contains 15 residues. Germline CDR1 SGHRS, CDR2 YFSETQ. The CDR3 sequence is CASSPPDSNTGELFF. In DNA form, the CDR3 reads TGCGCCAGCAGCCCACCGGACTCGAACACCGGGGAGCTGTTTTTT.